These T cell receptor beta chains were read from a single sample in a study of OX40 agonist ivuxolimab in advanced cancers. This table comes from immunoSEQ multiplex PCR, and its TCRdb copy is limited to in-frame clones, with some not included. The data hold 70,000 to 90,000 clones, with about 88% observed a single time. This specimen was CD4+ or CD8+ T cells sorted from blood, taken in a trial of the OX40 agonist ivuxolimab. These receptors originate from an adult with an advanced solid tumor such as melanoma, head and neck, liver or kidney cancer. Both conserved end residues are part of each CDR3. Fields, in order: J gene, D gene, V gene, clone size, CDR3 protein, CDR3 DNA. A D gene is named only where the DNA matches it firmly. Part of the rows lack a size; the others show once, few, many or a class for expanded clones.

J gene: TRBJ1-2; D gene: TRBD1; V gene: TRBV9; clone size: -; CDR3 protein: CASSGDRANYGYTF; CDR3 DNA: TGTGCCAGCAGCGGGGACAGGGCTAACTATGGCTACACCTTC
J gene: TRBJ1-2; D gene: -; V gene: TRBV6-5; clone size: -; CDR3 protein: CASSQTGSHGYTF; CDR3 DNA: TGTGCCAGCAGTCAAACAGGGAGCCATGGCTACACCTTC
J gene: TRBJ1-1; D gene: -; V gene: TRBV28; clone size: -; CDR3 protein: CASSHLRGNTEAFF; CDR3 DNA: TGTGCCAGCAGTCACCTCAGGGGGAACACTGAAGCTTTCTTT
J gene: TRBJ1-4; D gene: -; V gene: TRBV5-1; clone size: -; CDR3 protein: CASSLGGIATNEKLFF; CDR3 DNA: TGCGCCAGCAGCTTGGGTGGGATTGCAACTAATGAAAAACTGTTTTTT
J gene: TRBJ1-1; D gene: -; V gene: TRBV4-1; clone size: -; CDR3 protein: CASSQGTERGTEAFF; CDR3 DNA: TGCGCCAGCAGCCAAGGTACAGAGAGGGGCACTGAAGCTTTCTTT
J gene: TRBJ1-4; D gene: TRBD1; V gene: TRBV5-1; clone size: -; CDR3 protein: CASSLPGQGTTNEKLFF; CDR3 DNA: TGCGCCAGCAGCTTACCGGGACAGGGGACGACTAATGAAAAACTGTTTTTT
J gene: TRBJ1-1; D gene: -; V gene: TRBV7-9; clone size: -; CDR3 protein: CASSLVGGGADTEAFF; CDR3 DNA: TGTGCCAGCAGCTTAGTCGGTGGGGGCGCGGACACTGAAGCTTTCTTT
J gene: TRBJ2-7; D gene: -; V gene: TRBV11-2; clone size: -; CDR3 protein: CASSLFSQGSNEQYF; CDR3 DNA: TGTGCCAGCAGCTTATTTAGTCAGGGCTCGAACGAGCAGTACTTC
J gene: TRBJ2-5; D gene: -; V gene: TRBV5-4; clone size: -; CDR3 protein: CASRTAGETQYF; CDR3 DNA: TGTGCCAGCAGGACCGCCGGGGAGACCCAGTACTTC
J gene: TRBJ1-2; D gene: -; V gene: TRBV6-1; clone size: -; CDR3 protein: CASSRAGFYGYTF; CDR3 DNA: TGTGCCAGTAGTAGGGCAGGCTTCTATGGCTACACCTTC
J gene: TRBJ1-6; D gene: -; V gene: TRBV6-1; clone size: -; CDR3 protein: CASSELEGRSPLHF; CDR3 DNA: TGTGCCAGCAGTGAATTGGAGGGGCGGTCACCCCTCCACTTT
J gene: TRBJ2-5; D gene: TRBD1; V gene: TRBV7-7; clone size: -; CDR3 protein: CASSSTGGQETQYF; CDR3 DNA: TGTGCCAGCAGCTCGACAGGGGGCCAGGAGACCCAGTACTTC
J gene: TRBJ1-1; D gene: -; V gene: TRBV30; clone size: -; CDR3 protein: CAWNRGEGTEAFF; CDR3 DNA: TGTGCCTGGAACCGGGGCGAAGGTACTGAAGCTTTCTTT
J gene: TRBJ2-1; D gene: -; V gene: TRBV7-3; clone size: -; CDR3 protein: CASSSMEVSEQFF; CDR3 DNA: TGTGCCAGCAGCTCAATGGAGGTTTCTGAGCAGTTCTTC
J gene: TRBJ1-1; D gene: -; V gene: TRBV10-1; clone size: -; CDR3 protein: CASSLAGNTEAFF; CDR3 DNA: TGCGCCAGTTCCTTGGCTGGGAACACTGAAGCTTTCTTT
J gene: TRBJ2-2; D gene: TRBD2; V gene: TRBV5-1; clone size: -; CDR3 protein: CASTFSTPTSGYTGELFF; CDR3 DNA: TGCGCCAGCACCTTTTCGACCCCCACTAGCGGTTACACCGGGGAGCTGTTTTTT
J gene: TRBJ1-1; D gene: -; V gene: TRBV7-9; clone size: few; CDR3 protein: CASSFVTGTVDTEAFF; CDR3 DNA: TGTGCCAGCAGCTTCGTGACCGGGACTGTAGACACTGAAGCTTTCTTT
J gene: TRBJ1-5; D gene: -; V gene: TRBV2; clone size: -; CDR3 protein: CASSEADGFNQPQHF; CDR3 DNA: TGTGCCAGCAGTGAAGCGGATGGGTTCAATCAGCCCCAGCATTTT
J gene: TRBJ2-7; D gene: TRBD1; V gene: TRBV6-5; clone size: once; CDR3 protein: CASSSTGGASYEQYF; CDR3 DNA: TGTGCCAGCAGTAGCACAGGGGGCGCCTCCTACGAGCAGTACTTC
J gene: TRBJ1-2; D gene: -; V gene: TRBV28; clone size: -; CDR3 protein: CASSTRRDYGYTF; CDR3 DNA: TGTGCCAGCAGTACAAGACGGGACTATGGCTACACCTTC
J gene: TRBJ1-1; D gene: -; V gene: TRBV5-1; clone size: -; CDR3 protein: CASSRGLQNTEAFF; CDR3 DNA: TGCGCCAGCAGCCGAGGGTTACAGAACACTGAAGCTTTCTTT
J gene: TRBJ1-2; D gene: -; V gene: TRBV11-2; clone size: -; CDR3 protein: CASSLGGILGYTF; CDR3 DNA: TGTGCCAGCAGCTTAGGAGGGATATTGGGCTACACCTTC
J gene: TRBJ2-1; D gene: -; V gene: TRBV7-6; clone size: few; CDR3 protein: CASGTLGAYNEQFF; CDR3 DNA: TGTGCCAGCGGCACCTTAGGTGCCTACAATGAGCAGTTCTTC
J gene: TRBJ1-4; D gene: TRBD1; V gene: TRBV7-9; clone size: -; CDR3 protein: CASSSRPGQLNEKLFF; CDR3 DNA: TGTGCCAGCAGCTCTAGACCGGGACAGTTAAATGAAAAACTGTTTTTT
J gene: TRBJ1-5; D gene: -; V gene: TRBV30; clone size: -; CDR3 protein: CAWSPSGGGPSQPQHF; CDR3 DNA: TGTGCCTGGAGTCCCTCGGGTGGGGGGCCTAGTCAGCCCCAGCATTTT
J gene: TRBJ1-5; D gene: -; V gene: TRBV7-9; clone size: -; CDR3 protein: CASSLWAGDVSNQPQHF; CDR3 DNA: TGTGCCAGCAGCTTATGGGCAGGGGATGTGAGCAATCAGCCCCAGCATTTT
J gene: TRBJ1-2; D gene: -; V gene: TRBV6-5; clone size: -; CDR3 protein: CASSYLKRGGYTF; CDR3 DNA: TGTGCCAGCAGTTACCTAAAGCGGGGGGGCTACACCTTC
J gene: TRBJ2-7; D gene: -; V gene: TRBV19; clone size: medium-sized; CDR3 protein: CASQGRYEQYF; CDR3 DNA: TGTGCCTCCCAAGGGCGGTACGAGCAGTACTTC
J gene: TRBJ2-3; D gene: -; V gene: TRBV21-1; clone size: -; CDR3 protein: CASSSGVLGFRF; CDR3 DNA: TGTGCCAGCAGCAGTGGGGTTCTTGGATTCCGTTTT
J gene: TRBJ2-7; D gene: TRBD1; V gene: TRBV27; clone size: -; CDR3 protein: CASSSRDRVANEQYF; CDR3 DNA: TGTGCCAGCAGTTCGCGGGACAGGGTTGCCAACGAGCAGTACTTC
J gene: TRBJ1-5; D gene: -; V gene: TRBV30; clone size: few; CDR3 protein: CAWSRGSNQPQHF; CDR3 DNA: TGTGCCTGGTCCAGGGGAAGCAATCAGCCCCAGCATTTT